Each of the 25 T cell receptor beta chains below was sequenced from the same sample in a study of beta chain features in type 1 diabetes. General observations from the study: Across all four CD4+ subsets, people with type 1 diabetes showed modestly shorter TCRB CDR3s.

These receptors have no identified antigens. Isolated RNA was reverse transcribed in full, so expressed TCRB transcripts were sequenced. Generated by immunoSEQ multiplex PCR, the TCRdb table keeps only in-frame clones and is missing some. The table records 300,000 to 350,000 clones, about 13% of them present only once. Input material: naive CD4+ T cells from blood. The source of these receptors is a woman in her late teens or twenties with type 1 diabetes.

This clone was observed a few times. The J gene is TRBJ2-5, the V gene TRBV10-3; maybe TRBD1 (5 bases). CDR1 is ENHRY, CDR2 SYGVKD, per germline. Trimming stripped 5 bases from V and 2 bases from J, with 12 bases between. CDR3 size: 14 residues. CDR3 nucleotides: TGTGCCATCAGTCTGGCGGCAGGGCAAGAGACCCAGTACTTC. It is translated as CAISLAAGQETQYF.

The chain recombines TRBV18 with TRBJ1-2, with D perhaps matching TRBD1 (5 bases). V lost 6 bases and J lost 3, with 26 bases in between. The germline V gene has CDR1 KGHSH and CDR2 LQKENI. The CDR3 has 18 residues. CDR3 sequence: CASSLQGDYTDRDYGYTF. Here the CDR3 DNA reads TGTGCCAGCTCGCTCCAAGGGGACTATACCGACCGTGACTATGGCTACACCTTC.

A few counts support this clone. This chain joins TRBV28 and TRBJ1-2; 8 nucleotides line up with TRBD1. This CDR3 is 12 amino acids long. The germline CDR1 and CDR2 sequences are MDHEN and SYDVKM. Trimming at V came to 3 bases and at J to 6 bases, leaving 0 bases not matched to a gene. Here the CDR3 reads CASSLTGDGYTF. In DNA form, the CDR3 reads TGTGCCAGCAGTTTGACAGGGGATGGCTACACCTTC.

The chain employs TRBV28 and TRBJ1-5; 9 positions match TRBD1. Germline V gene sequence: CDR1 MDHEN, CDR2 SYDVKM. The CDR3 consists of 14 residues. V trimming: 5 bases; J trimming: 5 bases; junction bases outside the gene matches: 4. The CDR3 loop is CASSGNRGHQPQHF. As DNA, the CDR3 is TGTGCCAGCAGTGGCAACAGGGGGCATCAGCCCCAGCATTTT.

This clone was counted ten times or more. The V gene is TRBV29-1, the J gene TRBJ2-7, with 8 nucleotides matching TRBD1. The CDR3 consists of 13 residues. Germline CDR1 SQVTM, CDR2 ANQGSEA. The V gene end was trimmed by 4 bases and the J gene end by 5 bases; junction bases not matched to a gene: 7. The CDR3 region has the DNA TGCAGCGTTGCCTGGGACAGGTCCCACGAGCAGTACTTC. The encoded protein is CSVAWDRSHEQYF.

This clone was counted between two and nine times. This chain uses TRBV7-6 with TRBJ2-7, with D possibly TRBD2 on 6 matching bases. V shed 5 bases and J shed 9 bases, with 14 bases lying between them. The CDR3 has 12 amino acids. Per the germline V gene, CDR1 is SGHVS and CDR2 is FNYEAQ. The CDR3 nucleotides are TGTGCCAGCAGCGAGACAGCCGGGAGGCAGTACTTC. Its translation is CASSETAGRQYF.

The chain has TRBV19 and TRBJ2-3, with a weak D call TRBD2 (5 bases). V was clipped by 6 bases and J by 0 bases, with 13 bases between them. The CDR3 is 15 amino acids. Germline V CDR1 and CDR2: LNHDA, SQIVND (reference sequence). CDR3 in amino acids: CASSTRTGSTDTQYF. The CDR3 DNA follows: TGTGCCAGTAGCACGCGGACTGGGAGCACAGATACGCAGTATTTT.

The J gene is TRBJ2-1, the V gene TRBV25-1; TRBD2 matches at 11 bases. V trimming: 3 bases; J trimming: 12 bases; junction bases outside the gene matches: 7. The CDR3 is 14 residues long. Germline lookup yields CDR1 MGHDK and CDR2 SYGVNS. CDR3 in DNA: TGTGCCAGCAGTGATAGCGGGAGGGCCCTCGGGCAGTTCTTC. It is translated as CASSDSGRALGQFF.

CDR3 protein: CASSQDPPGELFF. CDR3 in DNA: TGCGCCAGCAGCCAAGATCCCCCGGGGGAGCTGTTTTTT. This chain joins TRBV4-3 and TRBJ2-2; D is unclear. Trimming took off 0 bases at V and 8 bases at J, with 7 bases between the two ends. CDR1 and CDR2 from the germline V gene are LGHNA and YSLEER. This CDR3 is 13 amino acids long.

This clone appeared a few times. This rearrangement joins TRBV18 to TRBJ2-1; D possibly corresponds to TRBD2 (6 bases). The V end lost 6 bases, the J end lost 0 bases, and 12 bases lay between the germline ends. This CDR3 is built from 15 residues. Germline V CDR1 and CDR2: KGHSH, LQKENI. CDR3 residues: CASSVQGGSYNEQFF. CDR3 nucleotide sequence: TGTGCCAGCTCGGTCCAGGGAGGCTCCTACAATGAGCAGTTCTTC.

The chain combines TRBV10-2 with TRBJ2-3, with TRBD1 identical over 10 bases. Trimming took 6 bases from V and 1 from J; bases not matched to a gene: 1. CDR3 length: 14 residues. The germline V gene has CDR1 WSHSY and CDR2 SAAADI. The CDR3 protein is CASRGTGGTDTQYF. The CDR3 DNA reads TGCGCCAGCAGGGGGACAGGGGGCACAGATACGCAGTATTTT.

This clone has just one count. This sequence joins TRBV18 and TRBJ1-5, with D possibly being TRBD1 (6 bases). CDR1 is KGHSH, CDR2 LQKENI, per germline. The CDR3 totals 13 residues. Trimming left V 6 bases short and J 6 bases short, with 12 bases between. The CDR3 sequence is CASSPGEGQPQHF. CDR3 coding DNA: TGTGCCAGCTCGCCAGGGGAGGGTCAGCCCCAGCATTTT.

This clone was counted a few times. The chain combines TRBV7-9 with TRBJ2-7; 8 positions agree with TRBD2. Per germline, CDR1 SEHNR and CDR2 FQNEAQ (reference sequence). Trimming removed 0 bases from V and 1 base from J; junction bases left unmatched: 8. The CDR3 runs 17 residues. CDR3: CASSLAPSASGSYEQYV. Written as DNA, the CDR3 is TGTGCCAGCAGCTTAGCTCCCTCGGCTAGCGGGTCCTACGAGCAGTACGTC.

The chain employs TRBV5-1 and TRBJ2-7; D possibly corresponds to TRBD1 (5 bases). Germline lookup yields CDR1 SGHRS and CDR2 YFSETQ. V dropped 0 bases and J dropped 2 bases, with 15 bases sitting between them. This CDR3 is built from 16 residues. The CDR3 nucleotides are TGCGCCAGCAGCTTGGCTCCAGGGATTGGTCCCTACGAGCAGTACTTC. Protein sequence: CASSLAPGIGPYEQYF. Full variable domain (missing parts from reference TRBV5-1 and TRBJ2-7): KAGVTQTPRYLIKTRGQQVTLSCSPISGHRSVSWYQQTPGQGLQFLFEYFSETQRNKGNFPGRFSGRQFSNSRSEMNVSTLELGDSALYLCASSLAPGIGPYEQYFGPGTRLTVT.

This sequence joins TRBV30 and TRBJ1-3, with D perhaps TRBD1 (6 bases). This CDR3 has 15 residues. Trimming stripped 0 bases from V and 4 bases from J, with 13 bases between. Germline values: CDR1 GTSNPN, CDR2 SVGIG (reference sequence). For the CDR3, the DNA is TGTGCCTGGAGTGTCGGGCAGGGGTTCGGAAACACCATATATTTT. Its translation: CAWSVGQGFGNTIYF. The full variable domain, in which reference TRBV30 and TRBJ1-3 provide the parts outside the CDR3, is SQTIHQWPATLVQPVGSPLSLECTVEGTSNPNLYWYRQAAGRGLQLLFYSVGIGQISSEVPQNLSASRPQDRQFILSSKKLLLSDSGFYLCAWSVGQGFGNTIYFGEGSWLTVV.

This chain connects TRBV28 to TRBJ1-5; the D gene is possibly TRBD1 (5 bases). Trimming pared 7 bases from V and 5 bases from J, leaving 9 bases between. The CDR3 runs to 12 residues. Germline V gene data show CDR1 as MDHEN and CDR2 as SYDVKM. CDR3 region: CASKGLDQPQHF. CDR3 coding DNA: TGTGCCAGCAAGGGGCTCGATCAGCCCCAGCATTTT.

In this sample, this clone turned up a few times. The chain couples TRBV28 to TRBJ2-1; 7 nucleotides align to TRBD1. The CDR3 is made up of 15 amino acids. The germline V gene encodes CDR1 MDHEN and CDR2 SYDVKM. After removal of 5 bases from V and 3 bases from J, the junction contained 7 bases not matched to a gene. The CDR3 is CASSTPDRYYNEQFF. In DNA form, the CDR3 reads TGTGCCAGCAGTACGCCGGACAGGTACTACAATGAGCAGTTCTTC. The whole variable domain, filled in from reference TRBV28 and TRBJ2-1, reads DVKVTQSSRYLVKRTGEKVFLECVQDMDHENMFWYRQDPGLGLRLIYFSYDVKMKEKGDIPEGYSVSREKKERFSLILESASTNQTSMYLCASSTPDRYYNEQFFGPGTRLTVL.

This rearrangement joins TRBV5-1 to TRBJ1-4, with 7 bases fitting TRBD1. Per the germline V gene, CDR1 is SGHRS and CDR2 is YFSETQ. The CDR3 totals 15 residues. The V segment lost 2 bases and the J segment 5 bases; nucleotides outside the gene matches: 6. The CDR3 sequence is CASSLGTDGNEKLFF. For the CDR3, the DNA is TGCGCCAGCAGCTTAGGGACAGATGGAAATGAAAAACTGTTTTTT.

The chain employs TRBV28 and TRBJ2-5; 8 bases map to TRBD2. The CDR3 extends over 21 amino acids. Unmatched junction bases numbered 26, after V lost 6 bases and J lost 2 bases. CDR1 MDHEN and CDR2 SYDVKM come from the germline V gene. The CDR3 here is CASSPGGAQRYLSGRQETQYF. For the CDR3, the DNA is TGTGCCAGCAGCCCCGGGGGGGCCCAACGCTACCTCAGCGGGAGACAAGAGACCCAGTACTTC.

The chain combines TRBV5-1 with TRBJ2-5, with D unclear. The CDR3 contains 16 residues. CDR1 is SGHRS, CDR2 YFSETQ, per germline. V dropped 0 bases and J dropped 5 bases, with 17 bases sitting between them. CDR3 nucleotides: TGCGCCAGCAGCTTGGGAGGAACCGATGATGGGGAGACCCAGTACTTC. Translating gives CASSLGGTDDGETQYF.

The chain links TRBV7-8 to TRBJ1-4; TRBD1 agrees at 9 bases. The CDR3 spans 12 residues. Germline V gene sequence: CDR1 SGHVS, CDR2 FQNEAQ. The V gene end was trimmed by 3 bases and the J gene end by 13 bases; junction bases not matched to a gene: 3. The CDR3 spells CASSFGQGRLFF. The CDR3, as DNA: TGTGCCAGCAGCTTCGGACAGGGGCGACTGTTTTTT.

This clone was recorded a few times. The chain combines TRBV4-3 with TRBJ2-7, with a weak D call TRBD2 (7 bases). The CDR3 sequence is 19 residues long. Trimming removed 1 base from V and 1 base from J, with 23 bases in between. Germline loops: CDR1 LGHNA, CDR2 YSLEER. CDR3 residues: CASSQGGDDLRGGSYEQYV. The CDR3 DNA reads TGCGCCAGCAGCCAAGGGGGAGACGACCTCAGGGGAGGGTCCTACGAGCAGTACGTC.

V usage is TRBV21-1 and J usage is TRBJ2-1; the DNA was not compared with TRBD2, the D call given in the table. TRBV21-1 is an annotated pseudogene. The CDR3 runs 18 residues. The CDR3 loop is CASSKGPGLAVPYNEQFF. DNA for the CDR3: TGTGCCAGCAGCAAGGGACCGGGACTAGCGGTCCCTTACAATGAGCAGTTCTTC.

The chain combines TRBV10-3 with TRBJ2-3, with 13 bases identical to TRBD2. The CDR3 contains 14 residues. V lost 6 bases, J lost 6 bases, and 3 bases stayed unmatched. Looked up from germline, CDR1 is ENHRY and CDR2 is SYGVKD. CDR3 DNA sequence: TGTGCCATCAGAGGACTAGCGGGAGTTGATACGCAGTATTTT. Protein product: CAIRGLAGVDTQYF.

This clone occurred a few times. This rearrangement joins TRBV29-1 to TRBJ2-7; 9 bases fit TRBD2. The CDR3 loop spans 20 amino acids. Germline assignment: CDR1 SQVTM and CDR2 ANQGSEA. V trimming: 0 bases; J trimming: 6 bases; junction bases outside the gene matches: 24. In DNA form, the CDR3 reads TGCAGCGTTGAAGATCCCGTTGGGGGCGGCGGGAGGGCGGTGTATGGCGAGCAGTACGTC. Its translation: CSVEDPVGGGGRAVYGEQYV.